Shown below are 16 T cell receptor beta chains from a single sample sequenced in a study of T cell responses to AZD1222 COVID-19 vaccine. This table comes from immunoSEQ multiplex PCR, and its TCRdb copy is limited to in-frame clones, with some not included. The table includes 35,000 to 55,000 clones, just under 80% detected once. The source material was peripheral blood, sampled 28 days after the second dose of the MenACWY control vaccine. These receptors came from an adult who received the MenACWY meningococcal vaccine as a control.

This chain connects TRBV18 to TRBJ2-5, with unresolved D. Trimming stripped 1 base from V and 4 bases from J, with 4 bases between. The germline gives CDR1 KGHSH, CDR2 LQKENI. The CDR3 contains 12 residues. CDR3 residues: CASSPQRETQYF. The CDR3 DNA is TGTGCCAGCTCACCACAGCGAGAGACCCAGTACTTC.

V gene TRBV14 combines with J gene TRBJ2-1, with 9 bases matching TRBD2. The germline CDR1 and CDR2 sequences are SGHDN and FVKESK. The CDR3 is 16 residues long. The V gene end was trimmed by 1 base and the J gene end by 1 base; junction bases not matched to a gene: 2. CDR3 bases: TGTGCCAGCAGCCAAGCGCGGGGGGGGTCCTACAATGAGCAGTTCTTC. This sequence encodes CASSQARGGSYNEQFF.

The CDR3 spells CAWTPKAYNEQFF. The CDR3 nucleotides are TGTGCCTGGACCCCTAAGGCCTACAATGAGCAGTTCTTC. This chain joins TRBV30 and TRBJ2-1; D is unclear. The CDR3 has 13 residues. The germline V and J ends were trimmed by 4 bases and 2 bases, with 9 bases remaining between them. Germline V gene data show CDR1 as GTSNPN and CDR2 as SVGIG (reference sequence).

The chain links TRBV6-1 to TRBJ1-5; D unclear. This CDR3 comprises 13 residues. Germline assignment: CDR1 MNHNS and CDR2 SASEGT. V dropped 3 bases and J dropped 6 bases, with 9 bases sitting between them. This CDR3 reads CASSEGYSQPQHF. The DNA of the CDR3 is TGTGCCAGCAGTGAGGGCTACAGTCAGCCCCAGCATTTT.

The chain recombines TRBV3-1 (or the pseudogene TRBV3-2) with TRBJ2-3, with D tentatively TRBD1 or TRBD2 (5 bases each). V lost 5 bases and J 2 bases, leaving 17 bases between the germline ends. The CDR3 totals 16 residues. The germline CDR1 and CDR2 sequences are LGHDT and YNNKEL (reference sequence). The CDR3 spells CASSLTGAILTDTQYF. DNA for the CDR3: TGTGCCAGCAGCTTGACCGGGGCCATCCTCACAGATACGCAGTATTTT.

The genes are TRBV2 and TRBJ1-2; no clear D gene. V lost 11 bases, J lost 3 bases, and 19 bases lay in between. The CDR3 has 14 residues. Per germline, CDR1 SNHLY and CDR2 FYNNEI. CDR3 in amino acids: CACRASRADYGYTF. DNA of the CDR3: TGTGCCTGCCGAGCGTCCCGGGCGGACTATGGCTACACCTTC.

The V gene is TRBV27, the J gene TRBJ2-7; D is perhaps TRBD2 (6 bases). Germline CDR1 MNHEY, CDR2 SMNVEV (reference sequence). Trimming removed 6 bases from V and 4 bases from J, with 16 bases in between. The CDR3 consists of 14 residues. CDR3 bases: TGTGCCAGCAGCCGTCGGGGGTCTATATACGAGCAGTACTTC. This encodes CASSRRGSIYEQYF.

The V gene is TRBV27, the J gene TRBJ1-5, with D hard to call. Germline loops: CDR1 MNHEY, CDR2 SMNVEV (reference sequence). V shed 5 bases and J shed 3 bases, with 14 bases lying between them. The CDR3 totals 15 residues. The CDR3 sequence: CASSDGGKFNQPQHF. CDR3 bases: TGTGCCAGCAGTGATGGCGGGAAGTTCAATCAGCCCCAGCATTTT.

The chain employs TRBV10-2 and TRBJ1-2; the D gene is possibly TRBD1 (6 bases). The CDR3 extends over 14 amino acids. With 3 bases removed from V and 7 bases from J, the gap between germline ends came to 15 bases. Looked up from germline, CDR1 is WSHSY and CDR2 is SAAADI. CDR3 in DNA: TGCGCCAGCAGTGATTGGCAGGGGTTAGGTGGCTACACCTTC. This sequence encodes CASSDWQGLGGYTF.

The chain employs TRBV7-2 and TRBJ2-1; D may correspond to TRBD1 or TRBD2 (6 bases each). V was trimmed by 6 bases and J by 0 bases, leaving 15 bases between them. This CDR3 has 16 residues. Germline V gene data show CDR1 as SGHTA and CDR2 as FQGNSA. The CDR3 DNA reads TGTGCCAGCAGACTCCGCGGGACAAACTCCTACAATGAGCAGTTCTTC. This encodes CASRLRGTNSYNEQFF.

The rearrangement uses TRBV7-9 and TRBJ2-5; perhaps TRBD2 as D (5 bases). This CDR3 has 15 amino acids. The V end lost 4 bases, the J end lost 3 bases, and 15 bases lay between the germline ends. Germline CDR1 is SEHNR and CDR2 is FQNEAQ (reference sequence). CDR3 region: CASSSTGLGKETQYF. The CDR3 DNA reads TGTGCCAGCAGCTCGACTGGACTCGGGAAAGAGACCCAGTACTTC.

This chain uses TRBV6-4 with TRBJ2-1, with D hard to call. Germline assignment: CDR1 MRHNA and CDR2 SNTAGT. V lost 3 bases to trimming and J lost 0 bases, with 9 bases between them. The CDR3 is 15 amino acids. CDR3 sequence: CASSEDSGSYNEQFF. The CDR3 DNA sequence: TGTGCCAGCAGTGAAGATAGTGGCTCCTACAATGAGCAGTTCTTC.

The chain recombines TRBV2 with TRBJ2-5; D not resolved. Germline values: CDR1 SNHLY, CDR2 FYNNEI. The ends were cut back, 7 bases at V and 3 bases at J, with 9 bases in the middle. CDR3 length equals 12 residues. CDR3 protein: CASIGQEETQYF. In nucleotides, the CDR3 is TGTGCCAGCATTGGTCAGGAAGAGACCCAGTACTTC.

The rearrangement joins TRBV4-1 to TRBJ2-7; no clear D. CDR1 MGHRA and CDR2 YSYEKL come from the germline V gene. This CDR3 region has 13 residues. The V gene lost 0 bases and the J gene lost 4 bases, with 7 bases spanning the gap. The CDR3 DNA reads TGCGCCAGCAGCCAAGACCTCTTATACGAGCAGTACGTC. It translates to CASSQDLLYEQYV.

This clone showed up just once. The J gene is TRBJ2-3, the V gene TRBV6-6; D ambiguous. Trimming left V 0 bases short and J 4 bases short, with 8 bases between. Germline V CDR1 and CDR2: MNHNY, SVGAGI (reference sequence). The CDR3 spans 14 residues. CDR3 sequence reads: CASSYSEFSDTQYF. CDR3 bases: TGTGCCAGCAGTTACTCGGAGTTTTCAGATACGCAGTATTTT.

V and J are TRBV9 and TRBJ2-3; TRBD2 matches at 9 bases. Germline V gene sequence: CDR1 SGDLS, CDR2 YYNGEE. The CDR3 spans 15 residues. The trim removed 4 bases at V and 3 bases at J, leaving 6 bases unmatched. The CDR3 DNA sequence: TGTGCCAGCAGCTCCGGGACTAGCTGGACAGATACGCAGTATTTT. Its translation: CASSSGTSWTDTQYF. Full variable domain (missing parts from reference TRBV9 and TRBJ2-3): DSGVTQTPKHLITATGQRVTLRCSPRSGDLSVYWYQQSLDQGLQFLIQYYNGEERAKGNILERFSAQQFPDLHSELNLSSLELGDSALYFCASSSGTSWTDTQYFGPGTRLTVL.